Described below is a single T cell receptor (beta chain) sequence and its context. Its target is unknown. Expressed TCRB transcripts were sequenced, since all the RNA that had been isolated was reverse transcribed. Sequenced by immunoSEQ multiplex PCR; TCRdb stores in-frame clones only, minus some. The profile shows around 400,000 clones, roughly 13% of them singletons. This sample is drawn from a study of beta chain features in type 1 diabetes. Study conclusions and caveats: A moderate, significant TCRB CDR3 shortening appeared in type 1 diabetes across four CD4+ subsets.

CDR3 size: 13 residues. Trimming took off 8 bases at V and 0 bases at J, with 11 bases between the two ends. Germline lookup yields CDR1 SQVTM and CDR2 ANQGSEA. Material for sequencing was naive CD4+ T cells from blood. The rearrangement joins TRBV29-1 to TRBJ2-1; the D is unclear. The TCR sequence derives from a man younger than 35 in good health. CDR3 coding DNA: TGCAGCCACACCGCCGCCTCCTACAATGAGCAGTTCTTC. The encoded protein is CSHTAASYNEQFF.